These T cell receptor beta chains were read from a single sample in a study of cytomegalovirus exposure and HLA in healthy donors. Sequencing was performed with immunoSEQ multiplex PCR; in TCRdb, only in-frame clones are kept and a portion is missing. This sample has about 60,000 clones, with around 87% found just once. The sample taken for sequencing was PBMCs. The receptors were sampled from a man younger than 35 in good health and CMV-seronegative. CDR3s leave out the opening cysteine and the closing phenylalanine or tryptophan. The D gene is left open where the match is weak.

J gene | D gene | V gene | CDR3 protein
TRBJ1-2 | - | TRBV7-9 | ASSSQDTPLTNYGYT
TRBJ1-3 | TRBD1 | TRBV18 | ASSPGTGLGNTIY
TRBJ2-1 | - | TRBV6-4 | ASSDSAGWVEQF
TRBJ2-5 | TRBD2 | TRBV11-2 | ASSSSLTRLAEIQETQY
TRBJ2-7 | - | TRBV10-2 | ASRAGPNVYEQY
TRBJ1-4 | - | TRBV4-2 | ASSPSRATNEKLF
TRBJ2-2 | TRBD1 | TRBV13 | ASSPRGLLDTGELF
TRBJ2-3 | TRBD2 | TRBV25-1 | ASTPLSGGPDTQY
TRBJ1-2 | - | TRBV21-1 | ASSKVNGQGGYT
TRBJ1-2 | - | TRBV6-1 | ASSERAGWDGYT
TRBJ1-6 | TRBD1 | TRBV30 | AWSAGTAKYYNSPLH
TRBJ2-2 | - | TRBV6-4 | ASSDSWTANTGELF
TRBJ2-2 | - | TRBV7-3 | ASSPGLNLAGELF
TRBJ1-4 | TRBD1 | TRBV30 | AWSLGPGQANEKLF
TRBJ1-5 | - | TRBV5-1 | ASSFDGGNQPQH
TRBJ1-2 | TRBD1 | TRBV18 | ASGTGNGYGYT
TRBJ1-4 | - | TRBV2 | ASSEAGTGEKLF
TRBJ2-6 | - | TRBV6-6 | ASTPGRLANVLT
TRBJ1-1 | - | TRBV13 | ASSLGGGTEAF
TRBJ1-5 | TRBD1 | TRBV9 | ASSTGQGEQPQH
TRBJ2-3 | TRBD2 | TRBV5-4 | ASSSLAGVTSTDTQY
TRBJ2-7 | - | TRBV7-6 | ASSPGGQSYEQY
TRBJ2-3 | TRBD2 | TRBV4-2 | ASSQGLATDTQY
TRBJ2-7 | - | TRBV10-2 | ASSGGAGYEQY
TRBJ1-2 | - | TRBV28 | ASSFPSYGYT
TRBJ2-5 | TRBD2 | TRBV7-9 | ASSLGTSGGPMETQY
TRBJ1-5 | TRBD1 | TRBV6-6 | ASKPDRDDQPQH
TRBJ2-2 | - | TRBV29-1 | SVLRGAGELF
TRBJ2-7 | TRBD1 | TRBV4-2 | ASSQWAGEGAFAEQY
TRBJ2-3 | TRBD2 | TRBV6-1 | ASSEYSGGPGF
TRBJ2-2 | - | TRBV4-1 | ASKERATNTGELF
TRBJ1-1 | - | TRBV7-9 | ASSLTPPNTGAF
TRBJ1-3 | - | TRBV7-6 | ASRPAGNTIY
TRBJ2-7 | - | TRBV5-1 | ASSLAAVASEQY
TRBJ1-5 | - | TRBV4-1 | ASSQETGTYSNQPQH
TRBJ2-3 | TRBD1 | TRBV9 | ASSDGQGAGDTQY
TRBJ2-7 | - | TRBV28 | ASSGTPDEQY
TRBJ2-7 | - | TRBV7-3 | ASSPPGVGEQY
TRBJ2-4 | - | TRBV30 | AWSPPEGDIQY
TRBJ1-1 | TRBD1 | TRBV7-9 | ASSLGQSPTEAF
TRBJ1-1 | - | TRBV13 | ASSLGQGGTEAF
TRBJ2-2 | TRBD1 | TRBV6-6 | ASTPGGVKTGELF
TRBJ2-3 | - | TRBV12-5 | ASGTVDTQY